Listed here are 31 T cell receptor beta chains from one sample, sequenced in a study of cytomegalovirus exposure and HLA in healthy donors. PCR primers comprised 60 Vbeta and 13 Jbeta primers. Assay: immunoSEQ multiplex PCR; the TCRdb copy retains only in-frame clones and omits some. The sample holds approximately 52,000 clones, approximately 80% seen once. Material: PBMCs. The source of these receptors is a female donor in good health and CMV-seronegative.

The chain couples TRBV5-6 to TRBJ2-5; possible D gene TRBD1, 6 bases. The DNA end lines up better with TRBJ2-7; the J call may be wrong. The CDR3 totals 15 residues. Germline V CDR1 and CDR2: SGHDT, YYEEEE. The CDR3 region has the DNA TGTGCCAGCAGCTTGGTACTGGGGGCGATTTACGAGCAGTACTTC. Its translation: CASSLVLGAIYEQYF.

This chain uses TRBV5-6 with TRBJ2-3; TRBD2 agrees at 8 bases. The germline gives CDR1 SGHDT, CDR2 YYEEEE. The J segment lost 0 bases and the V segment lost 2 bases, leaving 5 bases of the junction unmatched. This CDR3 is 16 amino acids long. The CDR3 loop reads CASSLIAGISTDTQYF. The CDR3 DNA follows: TGTGCCAGCAGCTTAATAGCGGGGATAAGCACAGATACGCAGTATTTT.

CDR3 residues: CASSPQGQNTEAFF. Here the CDR3 DNA reads TGTGCCAGCTCACCCCAGGGGCAGAACACTGAAGCTTTCTTT. The chain couples TRBV18 to TRBJ1-1; possible D gene TRBD1, 6 bases. Germline values: CDR1 KGHSH, CDR2 LQKENI. V lost 3 bases, J lost 1 base, and 9 bases lay in between. This CDR3 contains 14 residues. The complete variable domain, with remaining parts taken from reference TRBV18 and TRBJ1-1, reads NAGVMQNPRHLVRRRGQEARLRCSPMKGHSHVYWYRQLPEEGLKFMVYLQKENIIDESGMPKERFSAEFPKEGPSILRIQQVVRGDSAAYFCASSPQGQNTEAFFGQGTRLTVV.

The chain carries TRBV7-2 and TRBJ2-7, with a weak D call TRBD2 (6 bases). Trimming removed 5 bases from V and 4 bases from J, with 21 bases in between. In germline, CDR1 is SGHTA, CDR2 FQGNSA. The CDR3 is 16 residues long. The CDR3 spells CASSRRAGVDGYEQYF. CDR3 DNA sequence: TGTGCCAGCAGCCGGAGGGCGGGCGTGGATGGGTACGAGCAGTACTTC.

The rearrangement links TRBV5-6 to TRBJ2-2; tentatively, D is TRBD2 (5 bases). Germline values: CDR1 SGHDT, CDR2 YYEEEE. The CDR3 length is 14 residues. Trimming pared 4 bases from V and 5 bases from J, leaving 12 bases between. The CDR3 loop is CASSPGFKTGELFF. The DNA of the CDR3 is TGTGCCAGCAGCCCGGGATTTAAGACCGGGGAGCTGTTTTTT.

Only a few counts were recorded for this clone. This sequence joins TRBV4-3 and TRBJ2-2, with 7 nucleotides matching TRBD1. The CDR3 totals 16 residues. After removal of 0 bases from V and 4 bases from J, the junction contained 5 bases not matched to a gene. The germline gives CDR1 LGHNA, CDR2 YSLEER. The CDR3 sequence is CASSQETGDPTGELFF. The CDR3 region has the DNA TGCGCCAGCAGCCAAGAAACAGGGGATCCCACCGGGGAGCTGTTTTTT.

CDR3 protein: CASSQQQGDEQFF. CDR3 sequence (DNA): TGCGCCAGCAGCCAACAACAGGGTGATGAGCAGTTCTTC. The rearrangement joins TRBV4-3 to TRBJ2-1; maybe TRBD1 (6 bases). Per germline, CDR1 LGHNA and CDR2 YSLEER. The CDR3 is 13 residues long. The ends were cut back, 2 bases at V and 8 bases at J, with 10 bases in the middle.

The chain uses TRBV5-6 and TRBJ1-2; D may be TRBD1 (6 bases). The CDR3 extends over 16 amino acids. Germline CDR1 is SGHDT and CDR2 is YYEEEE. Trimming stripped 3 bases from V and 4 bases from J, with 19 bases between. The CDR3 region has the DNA TGTGCCAGCAGCTCCGGACAGACGCCTCCTTTCTATGGCTACACCTTC. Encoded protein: CASSSGQTPPFYGYTF.

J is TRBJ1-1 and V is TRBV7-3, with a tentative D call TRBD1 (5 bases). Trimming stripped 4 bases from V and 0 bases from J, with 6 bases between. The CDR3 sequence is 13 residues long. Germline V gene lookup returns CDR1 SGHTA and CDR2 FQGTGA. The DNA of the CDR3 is TGTGCCAGCAGCTCAGGGTTGAACACTGAAGCTTTCTTT. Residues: CASSSGLNTEAFF.

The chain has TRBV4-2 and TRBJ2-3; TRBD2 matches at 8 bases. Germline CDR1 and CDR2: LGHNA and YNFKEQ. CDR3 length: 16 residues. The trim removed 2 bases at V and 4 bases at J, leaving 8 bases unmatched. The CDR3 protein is CASSQKGRGEPDTQYF. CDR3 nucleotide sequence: TGTGCCAGCAGCCAAAAAGGGCGGGGGGAGCCAGATACGCAGTATTTT.

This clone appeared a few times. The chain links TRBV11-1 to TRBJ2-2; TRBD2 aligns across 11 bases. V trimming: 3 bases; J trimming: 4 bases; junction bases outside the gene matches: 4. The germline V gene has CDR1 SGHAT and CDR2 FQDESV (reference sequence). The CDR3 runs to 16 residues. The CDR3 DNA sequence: TGTGCCAGCAGCTTGACTAGCGGGGCCCCCACCGGGGAGCTGTTTTTT. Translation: CASSLTSGAPTGELFF.

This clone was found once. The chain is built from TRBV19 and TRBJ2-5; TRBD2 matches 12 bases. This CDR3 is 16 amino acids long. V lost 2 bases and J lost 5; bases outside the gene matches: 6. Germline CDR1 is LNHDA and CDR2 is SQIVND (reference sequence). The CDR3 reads CASSIRLAGARETQYF. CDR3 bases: TGTGCCAGTAGTATACGACTAGCGGGAGCTAGGGAGACCCAGTACTTC.

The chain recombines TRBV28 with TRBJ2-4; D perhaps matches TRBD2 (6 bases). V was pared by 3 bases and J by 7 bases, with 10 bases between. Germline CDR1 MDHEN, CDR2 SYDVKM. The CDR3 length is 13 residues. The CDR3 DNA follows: TGTGCCAGCAGTTTTTCTGGGGGGAACATTCAGTACTTC. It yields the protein CASSFSGGNIQYF.

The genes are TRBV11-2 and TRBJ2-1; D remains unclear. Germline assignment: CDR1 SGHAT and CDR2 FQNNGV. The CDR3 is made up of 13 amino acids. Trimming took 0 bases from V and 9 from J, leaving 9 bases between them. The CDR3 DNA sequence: TGTGCCAGCAGCTTAGATAGTCTCACTGAGCAGTTCTTC. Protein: CASSLDSLTEQFF.

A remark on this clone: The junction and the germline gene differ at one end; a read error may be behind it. The CDR3 loop reads CAWSVPEGQGGF. The CDR3 nucleotides read TGTGCCTGGAGCGTTCCGGAGGGACAGGGGGGCTTC. The chain links TRBV30 to TRBJ2-7; 11 nucleotides line up with TRBD1. Germline V CDR1 and CDR2: GTSNPN, SVGIG (reference sequence). CDR3 length: 12 residues. The whole variable domain, filled in from reference TRBV30 and TRBJ2-7, reads SQTIHQWPATLVQPVGSPLSLECTVEGTSNPNLYWYRQAAGRGLQLLFYSVGIGQISSEVPQNLSASRPQDRQFILSSKKLLLSDSGFYLCAWSVPEGQGGFGPGTRLTVT.

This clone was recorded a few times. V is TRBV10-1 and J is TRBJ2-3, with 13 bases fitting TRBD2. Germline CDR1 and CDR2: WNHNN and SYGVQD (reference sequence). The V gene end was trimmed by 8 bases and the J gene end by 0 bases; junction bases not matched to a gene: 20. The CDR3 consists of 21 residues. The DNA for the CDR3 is TGCGCCAGCCTTACTATAGGGACTAGCGGGGTGCAAGCCCCTAGCACAGATACGCAGTATTTT. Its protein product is CASLTIGTSGVQAPSTDTQYF.

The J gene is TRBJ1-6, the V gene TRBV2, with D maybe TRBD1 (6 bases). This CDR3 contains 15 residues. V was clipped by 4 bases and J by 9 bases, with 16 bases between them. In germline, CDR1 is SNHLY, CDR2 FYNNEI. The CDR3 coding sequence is TGTGCCAGCAGTGTGGGAGGGGGTAGGGCTTCACCCCTCCACTTT. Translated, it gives CASSVGGGRASPLHF.

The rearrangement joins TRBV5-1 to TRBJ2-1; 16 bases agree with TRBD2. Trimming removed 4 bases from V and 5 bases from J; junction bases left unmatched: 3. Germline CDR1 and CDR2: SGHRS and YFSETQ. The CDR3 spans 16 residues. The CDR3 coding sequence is TGCGCCAGCAGCAGGGGACTAGCGGGAGGGGACAATGAGCAGTTCTTC. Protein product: CASSRGLAGGDNEQFF.

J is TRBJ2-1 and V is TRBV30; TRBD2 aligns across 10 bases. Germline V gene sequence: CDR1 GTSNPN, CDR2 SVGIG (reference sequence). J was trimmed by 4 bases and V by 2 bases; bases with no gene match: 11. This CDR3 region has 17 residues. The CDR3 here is CAWSRGLAGDLYNEQFF. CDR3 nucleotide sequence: TGTGCCTGGAGTAGGGGGCTAGCGGGAGACCTATACAATGAGCAGTTCTTC.

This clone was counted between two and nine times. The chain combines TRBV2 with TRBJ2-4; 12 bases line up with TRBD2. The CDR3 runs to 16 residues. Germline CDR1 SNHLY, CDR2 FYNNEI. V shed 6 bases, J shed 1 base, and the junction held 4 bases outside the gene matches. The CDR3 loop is CASRTSGRIAKNIQYF. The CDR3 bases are TGTGCCAGCAGGACTAGCGGGAGAATCGCCAAAAACATTCAGTACTTC.

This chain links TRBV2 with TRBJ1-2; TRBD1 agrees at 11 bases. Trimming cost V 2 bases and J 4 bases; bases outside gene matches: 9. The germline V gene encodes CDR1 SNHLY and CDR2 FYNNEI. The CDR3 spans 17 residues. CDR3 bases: TGTGCCAGCAGTGAATCTTTGGACAGGGGGCTGTTCTATGGCTACACCTTC. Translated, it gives CASSESLDRGLFYGYTF.

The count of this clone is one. The CDR3 loop is CASSSTSRTTDTQYF. The CDR3 coding sequence is TGTGCCAGTAGTTCGACTAGCAGAACCACAGATACGCAGTATTTT. The rearrangement uses TRBV19 and TRBJ2-3, with 7 bases identical to TRBD2. Per the germline V gene, CDR1 is LNHDA and CDR2 is SQIVND (reference sequence). The ends lost 5 bases at V and 2 bases at J; junction bases unmatched: 7. CDR3 size: 15 residues.

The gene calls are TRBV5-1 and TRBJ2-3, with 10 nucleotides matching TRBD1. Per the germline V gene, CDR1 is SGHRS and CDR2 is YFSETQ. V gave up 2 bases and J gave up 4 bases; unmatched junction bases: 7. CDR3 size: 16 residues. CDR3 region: CASSLTGQGLADTQYF. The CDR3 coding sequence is TGCGCCAGCAGCTTAACGGGACAGGGGTTAGCAGATACGCAGTATTTT.

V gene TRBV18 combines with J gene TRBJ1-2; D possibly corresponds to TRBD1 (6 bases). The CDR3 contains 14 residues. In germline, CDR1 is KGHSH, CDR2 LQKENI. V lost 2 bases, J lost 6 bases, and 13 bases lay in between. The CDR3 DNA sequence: TGTGCCAGCTCACCAGGCCTGGACAGTGATGGCTACACCTTC. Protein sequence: CASSPGLDSDGYTF.

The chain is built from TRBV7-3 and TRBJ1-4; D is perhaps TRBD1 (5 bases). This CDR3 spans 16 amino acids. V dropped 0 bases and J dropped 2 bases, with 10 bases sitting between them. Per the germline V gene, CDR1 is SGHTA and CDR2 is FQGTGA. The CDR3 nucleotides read TGTGCCAGCAGCTTAACGCGGGGCAGGACTAATGAAAAACTGTTTTTT. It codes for CASSLTRGRTNEKLFF.

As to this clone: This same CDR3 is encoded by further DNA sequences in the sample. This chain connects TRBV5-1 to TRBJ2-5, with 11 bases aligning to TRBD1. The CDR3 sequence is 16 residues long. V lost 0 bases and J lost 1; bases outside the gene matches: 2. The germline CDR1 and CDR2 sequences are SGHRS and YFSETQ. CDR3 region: CASSLAGQGAQETQYF. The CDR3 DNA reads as TGCGCCAGCAGCTTGGCCGGACAGGGGGCCCAAGAGACCCAGTACTTC.

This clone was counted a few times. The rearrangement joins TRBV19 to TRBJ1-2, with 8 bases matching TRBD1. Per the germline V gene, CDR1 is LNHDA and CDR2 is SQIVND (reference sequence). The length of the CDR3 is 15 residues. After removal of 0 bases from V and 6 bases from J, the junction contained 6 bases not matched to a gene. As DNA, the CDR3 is TGTGCCAGTAGTATAGAGGGGGACAGGTTGGATGGCTACACCTTC. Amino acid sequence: CASSIEGDRLDGYTF.

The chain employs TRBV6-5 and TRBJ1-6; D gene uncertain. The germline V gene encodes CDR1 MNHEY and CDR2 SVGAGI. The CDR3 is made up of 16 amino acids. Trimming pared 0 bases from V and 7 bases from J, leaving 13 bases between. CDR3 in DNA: TGTGCCAGCAGTTACTCCCAGAGGCCGTCAAATTCACCCCTCCACTTT. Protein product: CASSYSQRPSNSPLHF.

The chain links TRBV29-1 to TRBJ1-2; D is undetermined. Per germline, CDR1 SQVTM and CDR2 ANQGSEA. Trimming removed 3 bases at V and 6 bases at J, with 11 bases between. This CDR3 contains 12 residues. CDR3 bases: TGCAGCGTTGAGAGGTCAGCTAATGGCTACACCTTC. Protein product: CSVERSANGYTF.

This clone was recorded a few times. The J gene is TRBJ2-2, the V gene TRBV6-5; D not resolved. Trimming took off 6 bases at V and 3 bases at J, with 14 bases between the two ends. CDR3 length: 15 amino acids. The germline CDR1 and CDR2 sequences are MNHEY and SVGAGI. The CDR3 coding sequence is TGTGCCAGCAGCATACAGAATTTAGACACCGGGGAGCTGTTTTTT. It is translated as CASSIQNLDTGELFF.

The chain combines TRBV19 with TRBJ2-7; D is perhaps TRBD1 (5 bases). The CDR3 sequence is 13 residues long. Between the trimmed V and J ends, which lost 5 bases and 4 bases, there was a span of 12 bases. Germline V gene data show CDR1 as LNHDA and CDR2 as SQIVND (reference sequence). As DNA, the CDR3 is TGTGCCAGTAGTCCGACAGCTGCGTACGAGCAGTACTTC. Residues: CASSPTAAYEQYF.